A selection of T cell receptor beta chains follows, all from one sample in a study of immune evolution from preneoplasia to lung adenocarcinoma. Assay used: immunoSEQ multiplex PCR; TCRdb lists only in-frame clones, some missing. The sample contains under 11,000 clones, about 78% of which appear only once. Source material: FFPE minimally invasive lung adenocarcinoma tissue. The source is a person aged 55-79 years with lung adenocarcinoma. CDR3s include the opening cysteine and the closing phenylalanine or tryptophan. A D gene is named only where the DNA matches it firmly. Size is stated for part of the rows, as once, few or many counts, or as a class when the clone is expanded.

v_call	clone_size	j_call	d_call	cdr3_nt	cdr3_aa
TRBV10-2	-	TRBJ2-5	TRBD1	TGCGCCAGCAACGCAGGGGGCTGGTACCAAGAGACCCAGTACTTC	CASNAGGWYQETQYF
TRBV11-2	-	TRBJ2-5	-	TGTGCCAGCAGCCCCCAAGAGACCCAGTACTTC	CASSPQETQYF
TRBV2	-	TRBJ2-1	-	TGTGCCAGCAGGGCCAGGATCACTAGTAGCGAATGGGACAATGAGCAGTTCTTC	CASRARITSSEWDNEQFF
TRBV28	medium-sized	TRBJ2-7	TRBD1	TGTGCCAGCAGCGGACCGGGACAGGGTAACGAGCAGTACTTC	CASSGPGQGNEQYF
TRBV19	-	TRBJ1-1	-	TGTGCCAGTAGTAGAGAAAGCGGACACTTAGAAGCTTTCTTT	CASSRESGHLEAFF
TRBV15	-	TRBJ1-1	-	TGTGCCACCAGCAGAGGGTGGGGGGGCACTGAAGCTTTCTTT	CATSRGWGGTEAFF
TRBV29-1	-	TRBJ2-1	-	TGCAGCGTTGTTGCAGGGACCAATGAGCAGTTCTTC	CSVVAGTNEQFF
TRBV29-1	-	TRBJ2-7	-	TGCAGCGCGCAAGGGCAGGGCGACGAGCAGTACTTC	CSAQGQGDEQYF
TRBV5-4	-	TRBJ2-7	TRBD1	TGTGCCAGCAGCTTGAGAGGGGGCGGCGAGCAGTACTTC	CASSLRGGGEQYF
TRBV9	-	TRBJ1-4	TRBD1	TGTGCCAGCAGCCCACGTGTGGGTACAGGGGGAACTAATGAAAAACTGTTTTTT	CASSPRVGTGGTNEKLFF
TRBV7-9	-	TRBJ1-6	TRBD1	TGTGCCAGCAGCTTAGGAGACAGGGTACTTTCACCCCTCCACTTT	CASSLGDRVLSPLHF
TRBV7-8	-	TRBJ1-6	TRBD1	TGTGCCAGCAGCTTAGGGCACAGGGGGCTTTCACCCCTCCACTTT	CASSLGHRGLSPLHF
TRBV6-1	-	TRBJ1-5	-	TGTGCCAGCAGTTTACCTTCACCCAATCAGCCCCAGCATTTT	CASSLPSPNQPQHF
TRBV18	-	TRBJ2-7	-	TGTGCCAGCTCACCGATCGCCAGGAGCTCCTACGAGCAGTACTTC	CASSPIARSSYEQYF
TRBV15	-	TRBJ1-1	-	TGTGCCACCAGCAGAGACTTCGCGGGAACTGAAGCTTTCTTT	CATSRDFAGTEAFF
TRBV11-2	-	TRBJ1-2	TRBD1	TGTGCCAGCAGCTACAGGGGGCAGGTCTATGGCTACACCTTC	CASSYRGQVYGYTF
TRBV6-5	once	TRBJ2-7	TRBD1	TGTGCCAGCAGTTACCTCGGACAGGGGCCCGAGCAGTACTTC	CASSYLGQGPEQYF
TRBV15	-	TRBJ2-7	-	TGTGCCACCAGCAGAGATCAGGGGCCTTCCTACGAGCAGTACTTC	CATSRDQGPSYEQYF
TRBV28	-	TRBJ2-1	TRBD2	TGTGCCAGCAGTTTCGTGGGACTAGCGGGGGGAAGGGGTCCCAATGAGCAGTTCTTC	CASSFVGLAGGRGPNEQFF
TRBV10-3	-	TRBJ2-3	-	TGTGCCATCAAAAAAAAGTCGGTTCCAAGGTTCGATACGCAGTATTTT	CAIKKKSVPRFDTQYF
TRBV25-1	few	TRBJ2-1	TRBD1	TGTGCCAGCAGTGTGACAGGGGGCAGTGAGCAGTTCTTC	CASSVTGGSEQFF
TRBV28	-	TRBJ1-5	-	TGTGCCAGCAAACCGGGTGGGAGTCAGCCCCAGCATTTT	CASKPGGSQPQHF